These 15 T cell receptor beta chains were sequenced from one sample in a study of T cells after yellow fever vaccination. MiXCR, applied by TCRdb to the 5' RACE reads, yields one record per CDR3 protein. The sample holds 50,000 to 60,000 distinct CDR3 sequences; 4.5% to 6% are singletons and the top ten take 31%. The sequences come from PBMCs, either bulk or a sorted T-cell subset (CD4+, CD8+, memory, or dextramer-sorted; not recorded which), collected on the day of the yellow fever booster vaccination. These receptors all come from a man between 18 and 29 years old who received the YFV17D yellow fever vaccine.

The rearrangement uses TRBV9 and TRBJ2-2; D remains unclear. The CDR3 sequence is 12 residues long. Germline lookup yields CDR1 SGDLS and CDR2 YYNGEE. V lost 0 bases, J lost 6 bases, and 3 bases lay in between. CDR3 amino acids: CASSVAPGELFF. In DNA form, the CDR3 reads TGTGCCAGCAGCGTAGCCCCCGGGGAGCTGTTTTTT.

This rearrangement joins TRBV3-1 to TRBJ1-1, with 9 bases that match TRBD1. The CDR3 contains 15 residues. Germline CDR1 LGHDT, CDR2 YNNKEL (reference sequence). J gave up 3 bases and V 2 bases, and 4 bases lay outside the gene matches. CDR3 amino acids: CASSQSGQGYTEAFF. CDR3 in DNA: TGTGCCAGCAGCCAAAGCGGACAGGGGTACACTGAAGCTTTCTTT.

This clonotype was observed a few times. The chain links TRBV28 to TRBJ2-2, with unresolved D. Germline-derived CDR1 and CDR2 are MDHEN and SYDVKM. Trimming shortened V by 1 base and J by 5 bases, and 8 bases separated the two germline ends. The CDR3 is made up of 14 amino acids. Written as DNA, the CDR3 is TGTGCCAGCAGTTTATTTAAACAGACCGGGGAGCTGTTTTTT. Protein: CASSLFKQTGELFF.

There are many counts of this clonotype. The CDR3 loop is CASSPGLAGVSYNEQFF. The CDR3 DNA reads as TGCGCCAGCAGCCCGGGACTAGCGGGGGTCTCCTACAATGAGCAGTTCTTC. The chain is built from TRBV5-1 and TRBJ2-1; 14 bases fit TRBD2. Unmatched junction bases numbered 3, after V lost 4 bases and J lost 0 bases. The germline V gene has CDR1 SGHRS and CDR2 YFSETQ. This CDR3 has 17 residues.

The V call is TRBV7-9, the J call TRBJ2-3; D unresolved. V was shortened by 5 bases and J by 2 bases, with 17 bases between the two germline ends. Germline CDR1 SEHNR, CDR2 FQNEAQ (reference sequence). CDR3 length: 16 residues. The CDR3 here is CASSQVRTKATDTQYF. CDR3 nucleotides: TGTGCCAGCAGCCAGGTTCGCACTAAAGCCACAGATACGCAGTATTTT.

Ten or more counts support this clonotype. V usage is TRBV11-3 and J usage is TRBJ2-3; 7 nucleotides line up with TRBD1. The CDR3 runs to 12 residues. J lost 8 bases, V lost 3 bases, and 2 bases had no gene match. Per germline, CDR1 SGHNT and CDR2 YENEEA. CDR3 coding DNA: TGTGCCAGCAGCTTGCCAGGGGGTACGCAGTATTTT. This codes for CASSLPGGTQYF.

This clonotype was detected ten times or more. The chain is built from TRBV9 and TRBJ2-1, with TRBD1 as a possible D gene (6 bases). The CDR3 has 14 residues. Germline CDR1 is SGDLS and CDR2 is YYNGEE. Trimming took off 6 bases at V and 4 bases at J, with 14 bases between the two ends. CDR3 amino acids: CASTPEGVYNEQFF. DNA of the CDR3: TGTGCCAGCACCCCAGAGGGGGTTTACAATGAGCAGTTCTTC.

The V and J genes are TRBV6-6 and TRBJ1-4; D perhaps matches TRBD1 (5 bases). There are 16 residues in the CDR3. The germline V gene encodes CDR1 MNHNY and CDR2 SVGAGI (reference sequence). The V gene lost 5 bases and the J gene lost 5 bases, with 18 bases spanning the gap. For the CDR3, the DNA is TGTGCCAGCAGTCCGAAGGGGCGGCTCCCAAATGAAAAACTGTTTTTT. Translation gives CASSPKGRLPNEKLFF.

The rearrangement links TRBV9 to TRBJ2-1, with D hard to call. Germline CDR1 reads SGDLS; CDR2 reads YYNGEE. V lost 1 base, J lost 6 bases, and 8 bases lay in between. This CDR3 spans 13 amino acids. CDR3 sequence reads: CASSVKAANEQFF. The CDR3 DNA is TGTGCCAGCAGCGTAAAAGCCGCCAATGAGCAGTTCTTC.

This sequence joins TRBV12-5 and TRBJ1-1; D is possibly TRBD1 (5 bases). Germline V CDR1 and CDR2: LGHNT, FRNRAP. V dropped 7 bases and J dropped 6 bases, with 15 bases sitting between them. The CDR3 contains 13 residues. The CDR3 region is CASADNTGAEAFF. The CDR3 DNA sequence: TGTGCTAGTGCCGATAACACGGGGGCTGAAGCTTTCTTT.

The rearrangement uses TRBV5-4 and TRBJ2-1; the match to TRBD2 covers 7 bases. V shed 6 bases and J 6 bases; nucleotides not matched to a gene: 9. The CDR3 contains 14 residues. Per the germline V gene, CDR1 is SGHNT and CDR2 is YYREEE (reference sequence). In DNA form, the CDR3 reads TGTGCCAGCACGATCCAAGGGAGGGCCAATGAGCAGTTCTTC. Protein: CASTIQGRANEQFF.

This clonotype has at least ten counts. J is TRBJ2-3 and V is TRBV5-1; D possibly corresponds to TRBD1 (6 bases). This CDR3 spans 14 amino acids. Germline V lookup: CDR1 SGHRS, CDR2 YFSETQ. With 0 bases removed from V and 5 bases from J, the gap between germline ends came to 10 bases. DNA of the CDR3: TGCGCCAGCAGCTTGGAACAGGGTGGAGATACGCAGTATTTT. It codes for CASSLEQGGDTQYF. The variable domain in full, completed from reference TRBV5-1 and TRBJ2-3, reads KAGVTQTPRYLIKTRGQQVTLSCSPISGHRSVSWYQQTPGQGLQFLFEYFSETQRNKGNFPGRFSGRQFSNSRSEMNVSTLELGDSALYLCASSLEQGGDTQYFGPGTRLTVL.

This clonotype was detected ten times or more. V and J are TRBV5-1 and TRBJ1-1; TRBD1 might be the D (6 bases). The CDR3 runs 14 residues. CDR1 SGHRS and CDR2 YFSETQ come from the germline V gene. The V end lost 4 bases, the J end lost 5 bases, and 15 bases lay between the germline ends. The CDR3 loop reads CASSHVGAGTEAFF. In DNA form, the CDR3 reads TGCGCCAGCAGCCACGTGGGGGCCGGGACTGAAGCTTTCTTT. Drawing the rest from reference TRBV5-1 and TRBJ1-1, the complete variable domain is KAGVTQTPRYLIKTRGQQVTLSCSPISGHRSVSWYQQTPGQGLQFLFEYFSETQRNKGNFPGRFSGRQFSNSRSEMNVSTLELGDSALYLCASSHVGAGTEAFFGQGTRLTVV.

Ten or more counts support this clonotype. The gene calls are TRBV5-1 and TRBJ1-5; 7 nucleotides line up with TRBD1. Looked up from germline, CDR1 is SGHRS and CDR2 is YFSETQ. V was pared by 5 bases and J by 1 base, with 3 bases of the junction left unmatched. There are 14 residues in the CDR3. CDR3 in DNA: TGCGCCAGCAGTGAACAGGGGAGCAATCAGCCCCAGCATTTT. Translated, it gives CASSEQGSNQPQHF.

This clonotype has a count of ten or more. The V gene is TRBV9, the J gene TRBJ2-1; D gene unclear. Trimming removed 0 bases at V and 8 bases at J, with 9 bases between. The germline V gene has CDR1 SGDLS and CDR2 YYNGEE. The CDR3 sequence is 13 residues long. The CDR3 nucleotides read TGTGCCAGCAGCGTAGATCAGATCCATGAGCAGTTCTTC. Translating it yields CASSVDQIHEQFF.